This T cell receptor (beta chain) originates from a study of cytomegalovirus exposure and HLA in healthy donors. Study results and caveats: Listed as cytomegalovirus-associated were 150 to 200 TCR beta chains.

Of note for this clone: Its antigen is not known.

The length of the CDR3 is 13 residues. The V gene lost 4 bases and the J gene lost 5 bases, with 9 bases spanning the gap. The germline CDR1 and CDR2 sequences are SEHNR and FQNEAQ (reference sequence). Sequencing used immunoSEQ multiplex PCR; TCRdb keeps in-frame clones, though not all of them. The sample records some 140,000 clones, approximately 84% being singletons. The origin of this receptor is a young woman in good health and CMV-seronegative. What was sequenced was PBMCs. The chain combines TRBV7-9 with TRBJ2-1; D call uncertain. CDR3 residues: CASSSSFDNEQFF. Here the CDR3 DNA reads TGTGCCAGCAGCTCCTCGTTCGACAATGAGCAGTTCTTC.